These 4 T cell receptor beta chains were all obtained from the same sample, sequenced in a study of cytomegalovirus exposure and HLA in healthy donors (dated by TCRdb to about 2017). Library prep was done by the immunoSEQ multiplex PCR assay. The multiplex PCR relied on a mix of 60 forward primers for TCR Vbeta segments and 13 reverse primers for TCR Jbeta segments. This is the immuneACCESS table as TCRdb keeps it, with only in-frame sequences that have V and J called. A part of the clones is gone; compared with another copy, unresolved V genes explain less than half, and the rest is unexplained. The sample yields 100,000 to 150,000 clones; more than 80% were counted once. 1% of the sample comes from the top ten. Sequencing used PBMCs. These receptors were taken from a man in his forties in good health and CMV-seronegative.

This clone was detected only a few times. The chain couples TRBV6-1 to TRBJ2-1; possibly TRBD2 for D (6 bases). Germline assignment: CDR1 MNHNS and CDR2 SASEGT. Trimming pared 3 bases from V and 0 bases from J, leaving 9 bases between. The CDR3 runs 15 residues. CDR3 DNA sequence: TGTGCCAGCAGTGATGGCGGGACCTCCTACAATGAGCAGTTCTTC. Translated: CASSDGGTSYNEQFF.

CDR3 loop: CASSVGGPPMVDEQFF. The CDR3 DNA is TGTGCCAGCAGCGTAGGGGGCCCCCCAATGGTTGATGAGCAGTTCTTC. The chain couples TRBV9 to TRBJ2-1, with D tentatively TRBD1 (5 bases). CDR1 and CDR2 from the germline V gene are SGDLS and YYNGEE. This CDR3 is built from 16 residues. V was cut by 0 bases and J by 8 bases, with 18 bases left in between.

This clone was counted only a few times. In the same sample, other DNA sequences code for this CDR3. The chain carries TRBV2 and TRBJ2-3; 8 bases fit TRBD2. The V gene end was trimmed by 4 bases and the J gene end by 3 bases; junction bases not matched to a gene: 3. Germline CDR1 reads SNHLY; CDR2 reads FYNNEI. The length of the CDR3 is 14 residues. The CDR3 DNA reads as TGTGCCAGCAGTGTTCGGGAGGGTACAGATACGCAGTATTTT. It is translated as CASSVREGTDTQYF.

The chain carries TRBV5-1 and TRBJ2-2; tentatively, D is TRBD1 (5 bases). The germline CDR1 and CDR2 sequences are SGHRS and YFSETQ. V was cut by 0 bases and J by 4 bases, with 13 bases left in between. The CDR3 consists of 16 residues. The CDR3 is CASSLDSQGGTGELFF. The CDR3 DNA follows: TGCGCCAGCAGCTTGGATTCCCAGGGTGGCACCGGGGAGCTGTTTTTT.